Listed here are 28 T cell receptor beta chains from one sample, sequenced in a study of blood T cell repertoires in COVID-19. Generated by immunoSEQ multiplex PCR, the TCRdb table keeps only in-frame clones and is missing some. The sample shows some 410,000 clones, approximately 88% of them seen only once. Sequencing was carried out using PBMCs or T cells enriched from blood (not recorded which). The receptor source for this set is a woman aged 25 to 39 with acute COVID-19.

The CDR3 protein is CASSQAASGSYEQYF. The CDR3, as DNA: TGCGCCAGCAGCCAAGCCGCCTCGGGGTCCTACGAGCAGTACTTC. The rearrangement links TRBV4-3 to TRBJ2-7; weak D call: TRBD2 (5 bases). The V end lost 1 base, the J end lost 1 base, and 11 bases lay between the germline ends. This CDR3 spans 15 amino acids. Germline V CDR1 and CDR2: LGHNA, YSLEER.

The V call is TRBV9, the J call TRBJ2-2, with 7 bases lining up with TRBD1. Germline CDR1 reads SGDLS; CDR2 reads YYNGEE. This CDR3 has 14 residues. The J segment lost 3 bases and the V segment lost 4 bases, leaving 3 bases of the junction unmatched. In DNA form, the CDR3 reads TGTGCCAGCAGCTCCGGGACAGACACCGGGGAGCTGTTTTTT. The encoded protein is CASSSGTDTGELFF.

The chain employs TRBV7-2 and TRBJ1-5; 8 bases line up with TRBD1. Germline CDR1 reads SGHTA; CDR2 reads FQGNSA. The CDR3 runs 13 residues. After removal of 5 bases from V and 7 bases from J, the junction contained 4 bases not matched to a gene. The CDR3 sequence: CASSAQGAQPQHF. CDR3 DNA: TGTGCCAGCAGCGCCCAGGGGGCGCAGCCCCAGCATTTT.

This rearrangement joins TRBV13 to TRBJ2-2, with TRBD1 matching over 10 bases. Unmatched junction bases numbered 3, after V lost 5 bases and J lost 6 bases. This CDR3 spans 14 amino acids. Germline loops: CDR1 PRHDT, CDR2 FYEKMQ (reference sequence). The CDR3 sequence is CASSPGTGAGELFF. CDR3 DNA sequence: TGTGCCAGCAGCCCCGGGACAGGGGCCGGGGAGCTGTTTTTT.

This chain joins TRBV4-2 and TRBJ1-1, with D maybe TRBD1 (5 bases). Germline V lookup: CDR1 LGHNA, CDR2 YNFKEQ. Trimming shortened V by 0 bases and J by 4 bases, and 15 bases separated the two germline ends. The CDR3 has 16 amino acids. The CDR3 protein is CASSQEPPGKGTEAFF. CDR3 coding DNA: TGTGCCAGCAGCCAAGAGCCCCCAGGGAAGGGCACTGAAGCTTTCTTT.

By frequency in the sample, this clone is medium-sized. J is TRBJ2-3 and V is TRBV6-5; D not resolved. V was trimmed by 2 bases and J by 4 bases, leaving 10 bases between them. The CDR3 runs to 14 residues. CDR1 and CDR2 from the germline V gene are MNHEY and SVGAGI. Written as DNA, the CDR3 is TGTGCCAGCAGTTACCGTCATGAGGCAGATACGCAGTATTTT. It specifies CASSYRHEADTQYF.

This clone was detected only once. For the CDR3, the DNA is TGTGCCAGCGGACAGGGTGACACCGGGGAGCTGTTTTTT. Its protein is CASGQGDTGELFF. This chain connects TRBV6-5 to TRBJ2-2, with 8 nucleotides matching TRBD1. The ends lost 8 bases at V and 3 bases at J; junction bases unmatched: 2. The CDR3 totals 13 residues. Germline values: CDR1 MNHEY, CDR2 SVGAGI.

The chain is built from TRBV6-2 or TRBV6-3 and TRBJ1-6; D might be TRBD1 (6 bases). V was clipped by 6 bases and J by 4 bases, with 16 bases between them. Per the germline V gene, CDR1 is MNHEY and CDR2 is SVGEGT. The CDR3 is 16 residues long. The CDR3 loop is CASSSPLTGYNSPLHF. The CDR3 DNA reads TGTGCCAGCAGCTCCCCACTGACAGGATATAATTCACCCCTCCACTTT.

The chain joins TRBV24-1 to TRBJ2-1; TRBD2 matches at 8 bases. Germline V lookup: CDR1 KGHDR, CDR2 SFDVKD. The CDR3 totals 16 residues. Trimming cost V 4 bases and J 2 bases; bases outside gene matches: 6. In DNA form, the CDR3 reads TGTGCCACCAGTGACTTTGCGGGGGGCCCCTACAATGAGCAGTTCTTC. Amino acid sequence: CATSDFAGGPYNEQFF.

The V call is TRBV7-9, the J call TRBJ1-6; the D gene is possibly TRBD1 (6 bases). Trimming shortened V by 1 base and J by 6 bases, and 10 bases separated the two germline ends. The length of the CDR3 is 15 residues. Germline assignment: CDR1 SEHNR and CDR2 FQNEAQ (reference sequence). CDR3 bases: TGTGCCAGCAGCTTAGACGGGGGGCGTAATTCACCCCTCCACTTT. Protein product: CASSLDGGRNSPLHF. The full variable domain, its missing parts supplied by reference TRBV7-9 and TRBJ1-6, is DTGVSQNPRHKITKRGQNVTFRCDPISEHNRLYWYRQTLGQGPEFLTYFQNEAQLEKSRLLSDRFSAERPKGSFSTLEIQRTEQGDSAMYLCASSLDGGRNSPLHFGNGTRLTVT.

This CDR3 is CASSQETGGSGEKLFF. The DNA for the CDR3 is TGTGCCAGCAGCCAAGAGACAGGGGGCAGTGGTGAAAAACTGTTTTTT. V usage is TRBV3-1 (or the pseudogene TRBV3-2) and J usage is TRBJ1-4; 10 positions agree with TRBD1. Germline V gives CDR1 LGHDT, CDR2 YNNKEL (reference sequence). V gave up 0 bases and J gave up 7 bases; unmatched junction bases: 5. The CDR3 covers 16 residues.

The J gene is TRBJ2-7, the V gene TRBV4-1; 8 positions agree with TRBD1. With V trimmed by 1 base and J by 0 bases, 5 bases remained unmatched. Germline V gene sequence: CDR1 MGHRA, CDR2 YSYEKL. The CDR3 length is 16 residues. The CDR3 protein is CASSQGRDRYSYEQYF. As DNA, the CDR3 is TGCGCCAGCAGCCAAGGGAGGGACAGGTACTCCTACGAGCAGTACTTC.

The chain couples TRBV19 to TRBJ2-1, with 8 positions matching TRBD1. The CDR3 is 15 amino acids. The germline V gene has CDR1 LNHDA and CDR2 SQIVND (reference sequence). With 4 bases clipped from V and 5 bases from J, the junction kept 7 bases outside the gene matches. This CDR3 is CASSTPGQDDNEQFF. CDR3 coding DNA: TGTGCCAGTAGTACACCGGGACAGGACGACAATGAGCAGTTCTTC.

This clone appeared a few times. DNA of the CDR3: TGCGCCAGCAGCTTTGTGATGCAGGGGAACACTGAAGCTTTCTTT. Protein: CASSFVMQGNTEAFF. This chain uses TRBV5-1 with TRBJ1-1; tentative D call: TRBD1 (5 bases). The CDR3 loop spans 15 amino acids. The germline V gene has CDR1 SGHRS and CDR2 YFSETQ. V was clipped by 2 bases and J by 1 base, with 12 bases between them.

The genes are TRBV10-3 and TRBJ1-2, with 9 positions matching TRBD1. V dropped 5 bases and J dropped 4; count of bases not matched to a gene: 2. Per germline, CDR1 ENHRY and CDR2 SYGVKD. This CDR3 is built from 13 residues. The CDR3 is CAISIQGAYGYTF. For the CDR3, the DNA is TGTGCCATCAGTATACAGGGGGCCTATGGCTACACCTTC.

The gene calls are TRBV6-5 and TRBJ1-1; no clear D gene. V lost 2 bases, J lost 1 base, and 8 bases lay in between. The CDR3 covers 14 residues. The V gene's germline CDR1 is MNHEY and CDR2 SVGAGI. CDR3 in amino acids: CASSYVGRNTEAFF. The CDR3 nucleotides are TGTGCCAGCAGTTACGTCGGGAGGAACACTGAAGCTTTCTTT.

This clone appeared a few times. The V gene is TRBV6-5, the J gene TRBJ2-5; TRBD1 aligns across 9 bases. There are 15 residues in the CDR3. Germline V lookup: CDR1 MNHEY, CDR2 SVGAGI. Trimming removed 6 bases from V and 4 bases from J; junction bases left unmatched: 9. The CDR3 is CASSSPGTGTETQYF. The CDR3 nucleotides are TGTGCCAGCAGCTCCCCCGGGACAGGGACAGAGACCCAGTACTTC.

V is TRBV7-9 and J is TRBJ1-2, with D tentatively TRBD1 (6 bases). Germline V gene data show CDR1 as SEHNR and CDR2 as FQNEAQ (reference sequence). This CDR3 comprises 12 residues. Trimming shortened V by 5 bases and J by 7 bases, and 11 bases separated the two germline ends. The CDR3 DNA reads TGTGCCAGCAGCACAGGGAGTTTTGGCTACACCTTC. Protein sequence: CASSTGSFGYTF.

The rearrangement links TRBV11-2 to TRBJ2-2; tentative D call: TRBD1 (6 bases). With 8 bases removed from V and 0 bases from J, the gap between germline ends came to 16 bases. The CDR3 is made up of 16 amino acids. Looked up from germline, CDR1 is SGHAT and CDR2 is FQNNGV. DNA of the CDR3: TGTGCCAGCCGATCTACGGGACACACGAACACCGGGGAGCTGTTTTTT. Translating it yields CASRSTGHTNTGELFF.

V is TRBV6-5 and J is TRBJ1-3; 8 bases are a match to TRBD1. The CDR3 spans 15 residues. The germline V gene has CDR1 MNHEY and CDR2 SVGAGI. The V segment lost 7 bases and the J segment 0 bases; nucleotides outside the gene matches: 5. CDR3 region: CASTLTGGSGNTIYF. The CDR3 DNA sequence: TGTGCCAGCACTCTTACAGGGGGCTCTGGAAACACCATATATTTT.

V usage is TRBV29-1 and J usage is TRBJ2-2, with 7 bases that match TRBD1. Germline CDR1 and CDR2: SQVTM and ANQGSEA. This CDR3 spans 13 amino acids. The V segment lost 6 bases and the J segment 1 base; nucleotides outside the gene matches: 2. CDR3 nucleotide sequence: TGCAGCGTAAACAGGGGGAACACCGGGGAGCTGTTTTTT. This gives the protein CSVNRGNTGELFF.

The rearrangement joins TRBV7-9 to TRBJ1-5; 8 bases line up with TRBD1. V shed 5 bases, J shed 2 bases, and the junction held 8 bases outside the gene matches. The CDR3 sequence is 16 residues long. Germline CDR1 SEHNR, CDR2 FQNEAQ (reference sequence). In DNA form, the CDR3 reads TGTGCCAGCAGCAGAGACAGGGGTCGTGGCAATCAGCCCCAGCATTTT. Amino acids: CASSRDRGRGNQPQHF.

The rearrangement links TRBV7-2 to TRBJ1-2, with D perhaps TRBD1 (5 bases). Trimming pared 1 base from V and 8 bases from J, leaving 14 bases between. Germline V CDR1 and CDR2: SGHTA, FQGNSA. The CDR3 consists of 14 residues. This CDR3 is CASSLDRAGMGYTF. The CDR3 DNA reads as TGTGCCAGCAGCTTAGATAGGGCAGGGATGGGCTACACCTTC.

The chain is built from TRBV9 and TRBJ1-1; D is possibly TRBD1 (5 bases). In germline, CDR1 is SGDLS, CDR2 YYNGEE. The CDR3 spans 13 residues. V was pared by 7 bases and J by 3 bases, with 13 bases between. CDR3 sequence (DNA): TGTGCCAGCGCGTGGGGGAGGGACACTGAAGCTTTCTTT. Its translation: CASAWGRDTEAFF. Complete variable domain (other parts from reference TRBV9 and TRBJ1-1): DSGVTQTPKHLITATGQRVTLRCSPRSGDLSVYWYQQSLDQGLQFLIQYYNGEERAKGNILERFSAQQFPDLHSELNLSSLELGDSALYFCASAWGRDTEAFFGQGTRLTVV.

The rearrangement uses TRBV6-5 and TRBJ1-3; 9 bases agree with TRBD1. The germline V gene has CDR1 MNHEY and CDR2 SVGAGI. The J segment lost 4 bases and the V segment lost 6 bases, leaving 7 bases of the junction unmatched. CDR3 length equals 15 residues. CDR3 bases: TGTGCCAGCAGCTTGGGACAGGGATTAGGAAACACCATATATTTT. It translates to CASSLGQGLGNTIYF.

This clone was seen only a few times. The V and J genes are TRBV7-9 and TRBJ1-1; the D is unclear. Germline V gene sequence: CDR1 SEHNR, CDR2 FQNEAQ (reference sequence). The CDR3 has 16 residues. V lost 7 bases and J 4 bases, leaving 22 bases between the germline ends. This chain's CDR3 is CASTPDSGSLVTEAFF. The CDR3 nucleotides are TGTGCCAGCACTCCTGACTCGGGGTCATTGGTCACTGAAGCTTTCTTT.

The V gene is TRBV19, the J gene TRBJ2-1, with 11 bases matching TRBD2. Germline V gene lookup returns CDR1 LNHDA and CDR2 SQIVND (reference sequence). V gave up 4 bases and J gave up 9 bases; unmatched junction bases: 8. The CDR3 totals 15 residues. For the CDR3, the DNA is TGTGCCAGTAGTAATACGGGACTAGCGGATTCTGAGCAGTTCTTC. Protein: CASSNTGLADSEQFF.

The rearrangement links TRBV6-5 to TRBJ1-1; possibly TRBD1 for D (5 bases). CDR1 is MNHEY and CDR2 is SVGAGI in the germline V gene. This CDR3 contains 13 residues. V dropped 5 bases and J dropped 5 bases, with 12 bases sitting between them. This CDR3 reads CASSRGGSTEAFF. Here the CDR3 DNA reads TGTGCCAGCAGTCGGGGGGGTAGTACTGAAGCTTTCTTT.